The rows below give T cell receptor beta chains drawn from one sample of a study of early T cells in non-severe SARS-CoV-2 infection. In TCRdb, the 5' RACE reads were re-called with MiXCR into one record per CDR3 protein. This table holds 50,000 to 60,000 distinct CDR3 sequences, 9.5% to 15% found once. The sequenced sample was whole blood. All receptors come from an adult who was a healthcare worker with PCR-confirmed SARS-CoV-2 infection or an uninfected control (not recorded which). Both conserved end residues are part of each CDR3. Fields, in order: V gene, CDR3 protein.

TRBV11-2,CASSLAGGNIQYF
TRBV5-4,CASSLIAGGGAYNSPLHF
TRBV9,CASSVGPRGESSF
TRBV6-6,CASSYRTATYEQYF
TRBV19,CASSITGVAANEKLFF
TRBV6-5,CASTDSFYNEQFF
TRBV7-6,CASSPGRRPYEQYF
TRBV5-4,CASSTIPGLLDYGYTF
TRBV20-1,CSARDWTGRGYTF
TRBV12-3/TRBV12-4,CASSSGQGVAPLHF
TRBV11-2,CASSIDSLLEAFF
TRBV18,CASSSGTPNTGELFF
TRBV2,CASSGQGGRVTDTQYF
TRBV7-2,CASSLNQVSGANVLTF
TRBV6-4,CASLCLPQWSGETQYF
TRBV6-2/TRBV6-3,CAMASGEQETQYF
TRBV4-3,CASSQDHEQFF
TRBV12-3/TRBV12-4,CASSSPSRSEQYF
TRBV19,CASRNGNTDTQYF
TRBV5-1,CAGRPANYGYTF
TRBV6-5,CASRPRGWDYYNEQFF
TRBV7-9,CASSPGTGLNEQFF
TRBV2,CASSVRGNGSPLHF
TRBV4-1,CASSQDSGWTEAFF
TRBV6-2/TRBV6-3,CASSYERASSYNEQFF